Shown below are 14 T cell receptor beta chains from a single sample sequenced in a study of human T cells and chemical hapten exposure. Time point given: patch test 1, 2 weeks after DPC sensitization. Stated treatment: therapeutic diphenylcyclopropenone sensitization with weekly scalp DPC. MiXCR, run by TCRdb on the RACE reads, gives a single entry per CDR3 protein. The table includes 100,000 or so distinct CDR3 sequences, roughly a tenth detected once. The source material was whole blood, sampled in connection with sensitization to the hapten diphenylcyclopropenone (DPC). The receptor source for this set is a man aged 40-49 years with alopecia areata. Some clones in this sample may be carry-over from other donors' samples.

Regarding this clonotype: The junction differs from germline at one of its ends, possibly a read error. This rearrangement joins TRBV5-6 to TRBJ2-2, with 8 bases aligning to TRBD2. Germline V lookup: CDR1 SGHDT, CDR2 YYEEEE. This CDR3 contains 13 residues. CDR3 loop: CTSSLREVGELFF. CDR3 nucleotide sequence: TGTACCAGCAGCTTGCGGGAGGTCGGGGAGCTGTTTTTT.

This clonotype was detected many times. The chain couples TRBV29-1 to TRBJ2-7; 8 bases match TRBD2. Germline V gene data show CDR1 as SQVTM and CDR2 as ANQGSEA. The CDR3 contains 13 residues. The V gene end was trimmed by 6 bases and the J gene end by 9 bases; junction bases not matched to a gene: 13. The chain's CDR3 is CSVRLPGGPRQYF. CDR3 DNA: TGCAGCGTACGTCTACCGGGAGGGCCAAGGCAGTACTTC.

This chain joins TRBV21-1 and TRBJ2-7. TRBV21-1 is a listed pseudogene. The CDR3 has 12 amino acids. CDR3 region: CASNDGSYEQYF. Here the CDR3 DNA reads TGTGCCAGCAACGACGGGTCCTACGAGCAGTACTTC.

This clonotype was detected a few times. The chain links TRBV5-5 to TRBJ1-3; D call uncertain. CDR1 and CDR2 (germline): SGHKS, YYEKEE (reference sequence). Trimming took off 0 bases at V and 1 base at J, with 14 bases between the two ends. The CDR3 length is 17 residues. The CDR3 reads CASSLVYGGTSGNTIYF. The CDR3 region has the DNA TGTGCCAGCAGCTTGGTTTACGGCGGAACTTCTGGAAACACCATATATTTT.

The chain carries TRBV3-1 and TRBJ2-2; D is perhaps TRBD1 or TRBD2 (5 bases each). CDR3 length: 15 residues. V shed 0 bases and J shed 6 bases, with 11 bases lying between them. Germline V gene data show CDR1 as LGHDT and CDR2 as YNNKEL (reference sequence). The chain's CDR3 is CASSQESGTPGELFF. The CDR3 DNA sequence: TGTGCCAGCAGCCAAGAGTCCGGGACCCCCGGGGAGCTGTTTTTT.

A few counts support this clonotype. V and J are TRBV7-9 and TRBJ2-7, with 7 bases that match TRBD1. Per the germline V gene, CDR1 is SEHNR and CDR2 is FQNEAQ (reference sequence). Unmatched junction bases numbered 6, after V lost 4 bases and J lost 6 bases. This CDR3 is 13 amino acids long. CDR3 sequence: CASSSTGYGEQYV. CDR3 nucleotide sequence: TGTGCCAGCAGCTCGACAGGGTACGGCGAGCAGTACGTC.

This clonotype appeared a few times. The chain joins TRBV21-1 to TRBJ2-6. TRBV21-1 is annotated as a pseudogene. The CDR3 has 11 amino acids. CDR3 in DNA: TGTGCCAGCAACGGGGCCAACGTCCTGACTTTC. Protein product: CASNGANVLTF.

The chain couples TRBV12-3 or TRBV12-4 to TRBJ2-6; D is ambiguous. V lost 4 bases, J lost 0 bases, and 7 bases lay in between. This CDR3 region has 15 residues. Here the CDR3 reads CASSWGDSGANVLTF. The CDR3 coding sequence is TGTGCCAGCAGTTGGGGTGACTCTGGGGCCAACGTCCTGACTTTC.

This clonotype was observed a handful of times. V gene TRBV7-2 combines with J gene TRBJ2-3; maybe TRBD1 (6 bases). This CDR3 region has 13 residues. Trimming shortened V by 10 bases and J by 2 bases, and 13 bases separated the two germline ends. Germline loops: CDR1 SGHTA, CDR2 FQGNSA. CDR3 coding DNA: TGTGCCACCACCAGGGGCTACACAGATACGCAGTATTTT. This sequence encodes CATTRGYTDTQYF. The full variable domain, its missing parts supplied by reference TRBV7-2 and TRBJ2-3, is GAGVSQSPSNKVTEKGKDVELRCDPISGHTALYWYRQSLGQGLEFLIYFQGNSAPDKSGLPSDRFSAERTGGSVSTLTIQRTQQEDSAVYLCATTRGYTDTQYFGPGTRLTVL.

The table lists this clonotype with a few counts. The chain recombines TRBV7-2 with TRBJ2-3; no clear D gene. Germline CDR1 SGHTA, CDR2 FQGNSA. Trimming took off 2 bases at V and 5 bases at J, with 5 bases between the two ends. CDR3 size: 12 residues. The DNA of the CDR3 is TGTGCCAGCAGCTTATTAATAGATACGCAGTATTTT. Encoded protein: CASSLLIDTQYF.

This sequence joins TRBV12-3 or TRBV12-4 and TRBJ2-1; TRBD1 matches at 7 bases. The V gene end was trimmed by 5 bases and the J gene end by 9 bases; junction bases not matched to a gene: 7. The CDR3 is 13 amino acids. In DNA form, the CDR3 reads TGTGCCAGCAGTCACGCCGACAGGGCTGAGCAGTTCTTC. This translates into CASSHADRAEQFF.

The genes are TRBV24-1 and TRBJ2-3; tentatively, D is TRBD1 (7 bases). Trimming pared 3 bases from V and 2 bases from J, leaving 14 bases between. The CDR3 spans 16 residues. Germline V gives CDR1 KGHDR, CDR2 SFDVKD. This chain's CDR3 is CATSDKGQDYTDTQYF. The CDR3 DNA reads TGTGCCACCAGTGATAAAGGACAGGACTACACAGATACGCAGTATTTT.

The chain has TRBV11-2 and TRBJ2-1, with 8 bases that match TRBD2. The CDR3 covers 14 residues. Germline V lookup: CDR1 SGHAT, CDR2 FQNNGV. The trim removed 1 base at V and 6 bases at J, leaving 2 bases unmatched. CDR3 sequence: CASSLVGTSNEQFF. CDR3 coding DNA: TGTGCCAGCAGCTTAGTGGGGACTAGCAATGAGCAGTTCTTC. The full variable domain, in which reference TRBV11-2 and TRBJ2-1 provide the parts outside the CDR3, is EAGVAQSPRYKIIEKRQSVAFWCNPISGHATLYWYQQILGQGPKLLIQFQNNGVVDDSQLPKDRFSAERLKGVDSTLKIQPAKLEDSAVYLCASSLVGTSNEQFFGPGTRLTVL.

This clonotype was seen many times. The chain carries TRBV14 and TRBJ1-6, with D possibly being TRBD1 (5 bases). The germline V gene encodes CDR1 SGHDN and CDR2 FVKESK. V shed 1 base and J shed 4 bases, with 8 bases lying between them. The CDR3 spans 15 residues. The chain's CDR3 is CASSQGTSYNSPLHF. In nucleotides, the CDR3 is TGTGCCAGCAGCCAAGGGACAAGTTATAATTCACCCCTCCACTTT.